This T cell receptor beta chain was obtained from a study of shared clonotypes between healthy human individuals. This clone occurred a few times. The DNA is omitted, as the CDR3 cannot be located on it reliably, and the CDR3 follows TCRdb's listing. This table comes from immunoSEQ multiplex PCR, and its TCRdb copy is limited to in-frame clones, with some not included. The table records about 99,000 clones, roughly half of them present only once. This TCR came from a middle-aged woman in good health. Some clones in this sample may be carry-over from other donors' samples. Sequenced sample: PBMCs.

The CDR3 region is CAWSVGQGAHF. The chain employs TRBV30 and TRBJ2-7; the DNA was not used to check the table's D call, TRBD1. With termini counted, the CDR3 has 11 amino acids. Germline CDR1 reads GTSNPN; CDR2 reads SVGIG (reference sequence).